This T cell receptor beta chain was recovered during a study of response to subunit inactivated influenza vaccine. TCRdb ran MiXCR on the RT-PCR reads and lists one entry per CDR3 protein. Among 650,000 to 800,000 distinct CDR3 sequences listed, 14% were seen once. Regarding the study as a whole: Authors suggested that a seasonal influenza vaccination recruits few new T cells each time.

As to this clonotype: Its specificity is not known. A much more abundant neighbour one base away suggests this may be a read error. The conserved closing phenylalanine or tryptophan is absent in this CDR3, likely reflecting a read error.

Germline CDR1 SGHRS, CDR2 YFSETQ. CDR3 length: 15 residues. V lost 3 bases, J lost 3 bases, and 5 bases stayed unmatched. The material was PBMCs from blood, obtained less than 15 days before vaccination. The gene calls are TRBV5-1 and TRBJ2-1; 8 bases agree with TRBD1. This TCR was sampled from a man in his fifties who received an inactivated influenza vaccine. As DNA, the CDR3 is TGCGCCAGCAGCTCCGGGACAGGAGGCTACAATGAGCAGTTCATC. Protein: CASSSGTGGYNEQFI.